This T cell receptor beta chain appears in the sequencing data of a study of cytomegalovirus exposure and HLA in healthy donors (dated by TCRdb to about 2017). The study in broad terms: An earlier analysis of 550 to 700 of the donors reported approximately 270 Gb of sequence data and 100 million to 130 million unique TCR beta sequences from 150 million to 200 million T cells. Five DR-DQ haplotypes were handled as single units for association and clustering, since linkage in the cohort was strong. Alongside the repertoire data, information on donor age, sex, ethnicity and CMV serostatus was compiled. The later analysis used no new phenotypic data to find candidate immune exposures, relying instead on TCR beta sequences and their occurrence across donors. The study aimed to test whether signatures of past pathogen exposure could be identified by cataloging public T cell receptors. Class I and class II HLA loci were covered by the typing at four-digit resolution. Typing coverage differed by locus: A, B, C, DRB1 and DQB1 were typed in about 629-640 donors, DQA1 in 500 to 550, DPA1 in some 610, and DPB1 in just under 480. A separate validation cohort of roughly 130 different subjects was used in addition to the roughly 620-subject first cohort. The study combined high-throughput TCR immunosequencing, statistical association of individual TCRs with disease status, and machine learning to predict cytomegalovirus infection status. Every discovery cohort repertoire had been produced on one sequencing platform. Genome-wide SNP genotypes for about three fifths of the 666 donors were used in a later genetic analysis, which treated that subset as a discovery cohort. Using immunosequencing, the study profiled T cell repertoires from 666 subjects and related those repertoires to cytomegalovirus serostatus. Among roughly 400 genotyped donors of the cohort, an average of about 240,000 unique TCR beta nucleotide sequences was sequenced per donor, of which 15% to 20% were non-productive. A later analysis re-analyzed previously published TCR beta repertoires from roughly 600 donors and added high-resolution HLA genotyping to study TCR occurrence patterns. Approximately 300 gigabases of sequencing data and approximately 84 million unique TCR sequences were included in an early release covering several hundred HLA-typed donors. Of the approximately 400 genotyped donors, over 70% fell in the genetic ancestry cluster associated with self-reported Caucasian donors. An earlier analysis of around 540 of the donors applied high-throughput TCR beta sequencing to assess whether each TCR beta V gene segment acted as functional or pseudogenic.

Inclusive of the bounding cysteine and phenylalanine, the CDR3 is 13 residues long. Left in the record is the CDR3 DNA by itself, 39 bases read in frame from the first base. Via the germline V gene (reference sequence), CDR1 is SEHNR and CDR2 FQNEAQ. V and J lose 11 bases and 7 bases, and a span of 18 bases separates them. General study outcomes and caveats: Because the 87-base-pair reads could not distinguish some IMGT-functional V segments, including TRBV6-2 and TRBV6-3, those segments were excluded. For the cohort, immune exposure information was limited to CMV serostatus. It was suggested by the authors that the approach could potentially be generalized to other disease states and immunological phenotypes. A later genetic analysis associated a missense DCLRE1C variant with V-gene and J-gene trimming of TCR beta chains, and an independent cohort replicated the association. Seventeen rarely observed V segments, including chromosome 9 orphons, were excluded from the earlier analysis of approximately 500 of the donors because counts were too low. A later genetic analysis reported fewer N-insertions in productive TCRs among donors in an Asian-associated ancestry cluster than the 666-donor mean. Assigning TCR associations to individual alleles was difficult when HLA alleles, especially DR and DQ, strongly co-occurred. This cohort had only TCR beta chains sequenced, and the lack of alpha or paired-chain data limited which features could be detected. In a later analysis, HLA-associated TCR beta chains were found to be more clonally expanded and to have lower generation probabilities than equally common non-associated chains. The study listed 164 TCR beta chains as associated with cytomegalovirus. While some public TCRs were present in many individuals, most TCR sequences turned up only very rarely across donors. In a later analysis, several top co-occurrence clusters were reported to appear linked to parvovirus B19, influenza, CMV and Epstein-Barr virus. Because HLA typing was missing for some donors at each locus, association tests included only the typed subset. According to a later analysis, most CMV-associated TCR beta chains appeared to be HLA-restricted, and the HLA associations seemed to be driven largely by CMV exposure. In both the original and validation cohorts, the classifier was reported to diagnose cytomegalovirus status with high specificity and sensitivity. A further reported finding was that TCR beta sequences accurately predicted the HLA-A and HLA-B alleles for most subjects in the first cohort. According to a later analysis, TCR association rates differed among HLA loci, with DRB1 alleles showing the most associated TCRs and HLA-C alleles showing the fewest. In an earlier analysis of approximately 590 of the donors, most TCR beta V segments appeared in productive rearrangements about 87% or about 30% of the time, broadly matching IMGT annotations. Roughly uniform sequencing depth across donors was assumed in presence/absence analyses, although this assumption may not hold. Correlated functional status among segregating V segments might be attributable to linkage disequilibrium, but an unknown experimental factor could not be ruled out. The sequencing pipeline was judged likely to have produced a cluster of highly shared sequence variants as a technical artifact. Three of the identified cytomegalovirus-associated TCR beta chains were confirmed in vitro to be specific for cytomegalovirus antigens. At a false discovery rate of 0.05, a later analysis linked 16,951 TCR beta sequences to specific HLA alleles.

In total, about 650 healthy bone marrow donors made up the cohort. At the time of sampling, all cohort members were nominally healthy, though unrecorded immune exposures were likely present. The donor tested CMV seropositive and was one of the 289 seropositive cohort members. A peripheral blood sample was collected from each donor, and TCR beta sequencing was performed on peripheral blood mononuclear cells. Genomic DNA was extracted from the blood cell samples with the Qiagen DNeasy Blood Extraction Kit. Concerning this clone itself: The clone's antigen remains unknown. No per-base quality is available; no much larger clone lies one base away.

The receptor library was made with the immunoSEQ multiplex PCR assay. For the multiplex PCR, a mixture combining 60 forward primers for TCR Vbeta segments and 13 reverse primers for TCR Jbeta segments was used. The CDR3 region of rearranged TCR beta genes was amplified from genomic DNA by a multiplex PCR assay. The amplified TCR beta libraries were sequenced on the Illumina HiSeq System as 87-base-pair reads. The original pipeline was this. Across the 666 repertoires, a later analysis counted around 80 million unique TCR beta chains, roughly 11 million of which were shared by at least two donors. Raw reads were error-corrected and collapsed into unique sequences with a nearest-neighbor algorithm that merged closely related sequences to remove PCR and sequencing errors. To assign V, D and J gene segments, CDR3 sequences were aligned to IMGT reference sequences. Each retained sequence needed at least a six-nucleotide match to both a V gene segment and a J gene segment. Rearrangements were classified as productive when the CDR3 lacked stop codons and remained in frame with V and J, and all other rearrangements were classified as non-productive. CDR3 was defined according to IMGT convention as the region running from the second conserved V-encoded cysteine to the conserved J-encoded phenylalanine. The earlier analysis of about 610 of the donors excluded sequences that lacked an unambiguous match to a single V gene segment. In an earlier analysis of approximately 590 of the donors, a V segment was called functional when productive rearrangements were above 56.7%, and segregating when the standard deviation between donors exceeded 5%. A statistical classification framework was built to diagnose cytomegalovirus status from the catalog of TCR beta chain sequences. In a later analysis, V and J genes were assigned by comparing TCR nucleotide sequences against IMGT/GENE-DB human TR gene sequences. The TCRdist pipeline was used in a later analysis to assign CDR3 sequences and most-parsimonious VDJ recombination scenarios. In a later analysis, each TCR beta chain was defined by its CDR3 amino acid sequence together with its V-gene family, and reads lacking a unique V-gene family were excluded. In a later analysis, 500 to 650 highly shared, low-generation-probability nucleotide sequences were removed to address suspected cross-contamination and a sequencing artifact. A later analysis calculated a clonal expansion index for each public chain from normalized within-repertoire ranks of inferred template counts. In a later analysis, generation probabilities were computed with a VDJ recombination model fitted to out-of-frame rearrangements, and the resulting probabilities were checked against IGoR. A later analysis scored TCR-TCR, TCR-HLA and TCR-CMV co-occurrence with hypergeometric tests, applying a repertoire-size bias correction to TCR pairs. False discovery rates were estimated in a later analysis by permuting HLA or CMV assignments 20 times. A later analysis grouped co-occurring TCRs with DBSCAN, adding TCRdist sequence similarity when clustering within HLA-allele-positive subsets. Repertoires with fewer than 30,000 or more than 120,000 public chains were left out of co-occurrence clustering, as were five repertoires with anomalous nucleotide sharing. TCRdb obtained this table from immuneACCESS and retained in-frame rearrangements with V and J assigned. These tables miss some clones; where compared with another copy, unresolved V genes account for less than half of the shortfall, and the remainder is unexplained. That table furnishes V, J and clone size, whereas the DNA furnished D and trimming. Across this sample there are some 120,000 clones, with roughly four fifths seen only once. The ten largest clones capture roughly 3% of the sample.

The sequence derives from a woman in her thirties or forties in good health and CMV-seropositive. Sequencing was carried out using PBMCs. Here the chain combines TRBV7-9 and TRBJ2-1, and the D gene may be TRBD2, 6 bases matching. The DNA sequence is as follows: TGTGCCGCGGGGCAGCCCCTTTCGAATGAGCAGTTCTTC. It is translated as CAAGQPLSNEQFF. Reference TRBV7-9 and TRBJ2-1 genes cover what lies past the CDR3, so the full variable domain is DTGVSQNPRHKITKRGQNVTFRCDPISEHNRLYWYRQTLGQGPEFLTYFQNEAQLEKSRLLSDRFSAERPKGSFSTLEIQRTEQGDSAMYLCAAGQPLSNEQFFGPGTRLTVL.